Listed here are 15 T cell receptor beta chains from one sample, sequenced in a study of blood T cell repertoires in COVID-19. Measured with immunoSEQ multiplex PCR; TCRdb has only the in-frame clones, and not every one. The data hold a few hundred thousand clones, with approximately 89% observed a single time. Sequenced material: PBMCs or T cells enriched from blood (not recorded which). The source is a man aged 30 to 39 who had recovered from COVID-19.

The chain joins TRBV4-1 to TRBJ1-6; possibly TRBD1 for D (5 bases). The CDR3 length is 16 residues. The germline gives CDR1 MGHRA, CDR2 YSYEKL. The V end lost 1 base, the J end lost 6 bases, and 13 bases lay between the germline ends. Written as DNA, the CDR3 is TGCGCCAGCAGCCAAGGCACCGGGACTAGTAATTCACCCCTCCACTTT. It codes for CASSQGTGTSNSPLHF.

The rearrangement joins TRBV28 to TRBJ2-1, with 7 bases that match TRBD1. The CDR3 has 13 residues. Trimming cost V 3 bases and J 5 bases; bases outside gene matches: 1. The V gene's germline CDR1 is MDHEN and CDR2 SYDVKM. The chain's CDR3 is CASSFQGDNEQFF. CDR3 DNA: TGTGCCAGCAGTTTTCAGGGGGACAATGAGCAGTTCTTC.

V and J are TRBV11-2 and TRBJ2-1; 11 nucleotides agree with TRBD2. Unmatched junction bases numbered 17, after V lost 0 bases and J lost 7 bases. This CDR3 spans 20 amino acids. The germline V gene encodes CDR1 SGHAT and CDR2 FQNNGV. The CDR3 nucleotides are TGTGCCAGCAGCTTAGAGCCGCCGACCTTAGCGGGGGGGCCGGGGAATGAGCAGTTCTTC. As protein: CASSLEPPTLAGGPGNEQFF. The entire variable domain, with the rest obtained from reference TRBV11-2 and TRBJ2-1, is as follows: EAGVAQSPRYKIIEKRQSVAFWCNPISGHATLYWYQQILGQGPKLLIQFQNNGVVDDSQLPKDRFSAERLKGVDSTLKIQPAKLEDSAVYLCASSLEPPTLAGGPGNEQFFGPGTRLTVL.

CDR3 sequence: CASSLTTFMNTEAFF. In DNA form, the CDR3 reads TGTGCCAGCAGCTTGACGACATTCATGAACACTGAAGCTTTCTTT. The chain couples TRBV7-2 to TRBJ1-1; D is undetermined. The CDR3 loop spans 15 amino acids. Trimming removed 3 bases at V and 0 bases at J, with 11 bases between. Germline CDR1 and CDR2: SGHTA and FQGNSA.

The CDR3: CASSLGIAGGRVTQYF. In DNA form, the CDR3 reads TGTGCCAGCAGCTTGGGGATAGCGGGGGGGCGAGTGACCCAGTACTTC. This chain links TRBV5-6 with TRBJ2-5; TRBD2 matches 11 bases. The germline V gene encodes CDR1 SGHDT and CDR2 YYEEEE. V lost 0 bases and J lost 7; bases outside the gene matches: 8. The CDR3 totals 16 residues.

This sequence joins TRBV24-1 and TRBJ1-5, with 7 bases matching TRBD1. This CDR3 region has 16 residues. Germline V gene data show CDR1 as KGHDR and CDR2 as SFDVKD. Trimming at V came to 3 bases and at J to 0 bases, leaving 4 bases not matched to a gene. CDR3 in amino acids: CATSDHAGGSNQPQHF. CDR3 coding DNA: TGTGCCACCAGTGATCACGCAGGGGGTAGCAATCAGCCCCAGCATTTT.

This chain uses TRBV14 with TRBJ2-1, with TRBD1 matching 8 bases. V lost 6 bases to trimming and J lost 8 bases; unmatched junction nucleotides: 12. This CDR3 has 15 amino acids. Germline lookup yields CDR1 SGHDN and CDR2 FVKESK. Here the CDR3 DNA reads TGTGCCAGCAGGCGATACGGACAGGGTTGGGATGAGCAGTTCTTC. Protein: CASRRYGQGWDEQFF. Together with reference TRBV14 and TRBJ2-1, the CDR3 gives the full variable domain: EAGVTQFPSHSVIEKGQTVTLRCDPISGHDNLYWYRRVMGKEIKFLLHFVKESKQDESGMPNNRFLAERTGGTYSTLKVQPAELEDSGVYFCASRRYGQGWDEQFFGPGTRLTVL.

V is TRBV18 and J is TRBJ2-3; TRBD2 aligns across 9 bases. Trimming removed 2 bases from V and 3 bases from J; junction bases left unmatched: 6. In germline, CDR1 is KGHSH, CDR2 LQKENI. The CDR3 runs 16 residues. This CDR3 reads CASSPIPLAGTDTQYF. CDR3 DNA: TGTGCCAGCTCACCAATCCCCCTAGCGGGGACAGATACGCAGTATTTT.

The chain joins TRBV12-5 to TRBJ2-7; 9 positions agree with TRBD2. The trim removed 6 bases at V and 4 bases at J, leaving 4 bases unmatched. The CDR3 runs to 13 residues. Germline V gene sequence: CDR1 LGHNT, CDR2 FRNRAP. The CDR3 here is CASGGTSTYEQYF. The CDR3 nucleotides are TGTGCTAGTGGGGGGACTAGCACGTACGAGCAGTACTTC.

This clone was recorded only once. The chain couples TRBV6-5 to TRBJ2-5; D is unclear. Germline values: CDR1 MNHEY, CDR2 SVGAGI. V lost 3 bases and J lost 7, with 21 bases in between. The CDR3 is made up of 16 amino acids. CDR3 DNA sequence: TGTGCCAGCAGTTATGCCCGGTTGAATACCCCGGGGACCCAGTACTTC. This translates into CASSYARLNTPGTQYF.

The chain carries TRBV11-3 and TRBJ2-2; 13 bases map to TRBD2. This CDR3 has 17 amino acids. The trim removed 3 bases at V and 5 bases at J, leaving 6 bases unmatched. Germline assignment: CDR1 SGHNT and CDR2 YENEEA. This CDR3 reads CASSFSQLAGGTGELFF. In DNA form, the CDR3 reads TGTGCCAGCAGCTTCTCCCAACTAGCGGGGGGGACCGGGGAGCTGTTTTTT.

This sequence joins TRBV6-1 and TRBJ1-1; D is undetermined. CDR3 length: 15 residues. V lost 1 base, J lost 1 base, and 10 bases lay in between. Germline CDR1 MNHNS, CDR2 SASEGT. CDR3 region: CASSEGAVRNTEAFF. The CDR3 DNA follows: TGTGCCAGCAGTGAAGGGGCAGTGAGGAACACTGAAGCTTTCTTT.

The chain uses TRBV5-4 and TRBJ1-2; D remains unclear. Trimming shortened V by 0 bases and J by 4 bases, and 10 bases separated the two germline ends. CDR3 length: 14 amino acids. Per germline, CDR1 SGHNT and CDR2 YYREEE (reference sequence). CDR3 nucleotides: TGTGCCAGCAGCTTGGACAGAGAGACCTATGGCTACACCTTC. Its protein is CASSLDRETYGYTF.

V is TRBV6-5 and J is TRBJ1-6; D unclear. CDR3 size: 14 residues. Deletions cut 5 bases from V and 4 bases from J, with 9 bases between. Looked up from germline, CDR1 is MNHEY and CDR2 is SVGAGI. The CDR3 DNA is TGTGCCAGCAGTCACACCTTATATAATTCACCCCTCCACTTT. Translating gives CASSHTLYNSPLHF.

The genes are TRBV9 and TRBJ1-4; tentative D call: TRBD1 (5 bases). CDR3 length: 15 residues. V gave up 6 bases and J gave up 0 bases, with 12 bases separating them. Looked up from germline, CDR1 is SGDLS and CDR2 is YYNGEE. CDR3: CASISKGPTNEKLFF. CDR3 DNA sequence: TGTGCCAGCATCTCAAAGGGGCCAACTAATGAAAAACTGTTTTTT. The whole variable domain, filled in from reference TRBV9 and TRBJ1-4, reads DSGVTQTPKHLITATGQRVTLRCSPRSGDLSVYWYQQSLDQGLQFLIQYYNGEERAKGNILERFSAQQFPDLHSELNLSSLELGDSALYFCASISKGPTNEKLFFGSGTQLSVL.